Below, 13 T cell receptor beta chains from the same sample are listed, as sequenced in a study of long-term antiretroviral therapy in people with HIV. An immunoSEQ assay, version v3.0, was performed at survey level. The repertoire was sequenced with immunoSEQ multiplex PCR; TCRdb's copy has only in-frame clones and lacks some. This sample has tens of thousands of clones, with 80% to 85% found just once. The input for sequencing was unsorted PBMCs, taken 0.4 years after starting antiretroviral therapy. These receptors all stem from a man aged 50-60 years with HIV.

The V gene is TRBV6-5, the J gene TRBJ1-2; TRBD1 might be the D (6 bases). The germline V and J ends were trimmed by 2 bases and 1 base, with 14 bases remaining between them. The CDR3 has 16 residues. The germline CDR1 and CDR2 sequences are MNHEY and SVGAGI. The CDR3 loop reads CASSYHMGGLNYGYTF. CDR3 DNA: TGTGCCAGCAGTTACCATATGGGGGGGCTTAACTATGGCTACACCTTC.

The chain couples TRBV13 to TRBJ1-2; a weak D match, TRBD1 (5 bases). V lost 4 bases to trimming and J lost 2 bases, with 14 bases between them. The V gene's germline CDR1 is PRHDT and CDR2 FYEKMQ (reference sequence). The CDR3 length is 15 residues. The CDR3, as DNA: TGTGCCAGCAGCTCCCGGCGGGGGGAGAACTATGGCTACACCTTC. Its translation: CASSSRRGENYGYTF.

The V gene is TRBV30, the J gene TRBJ2-3; 11 nucleotides match TRBD1. This CDR3 spans 14 amino acids. Germline CDR1 and CDR2: GTSNPN and SVGIG (reference sequence). With 3 bases clipped from V and 6 bases from J, the junction kept 5 bases outside the gene matches. CDR3 nucleotide sequence: TGTGCCTGGAGCCGGACAGGGGGCAGGGATACGCAGTATTTT. Encoded protein: CAWSRTGGRDTQYF.

CDR3 amino acids: CASSYRNRRGSTYEQYF. The CDR3 nucleotides read TGCGCCAGCAGCTACCGTAATAGGCGGGGGTCAACCTACGAGCAGTACTTC. The rearrangement joins TRBV5-1 to TRBJ2-7; 7 bases fit TRBD2. With V trimmed by 3 bases and J by 2 bases, 14 bases remained unmatched. Germline V lookup: CDR1 SGHRS, CDR2 YFSETQ. The CDR3 contains 17 residues.

The gene calls are TRBV14 and TRBJ1-2; 7 bases agree with TRBD1. Looked up from germline, CDR1 is SGHDN and CDR2 is FVKESK. The CDR3 loop spans 15 amino acids. The V segment lost 4 bases and the J segment 4 bases; nucleotides outside the gene matches: 9. CDR3 sequence: CASSRSSGGGYGYTF. Written as DNA, the CDR3 is TGTGCCAGCAGCCGGTCCTCAGGGGGTGGCTATGGCTACACCTTC.

V gene TRBV5-1 combines with J gene TRBJ2-7, with 13 bases matching TRBD2. This CDR3 contains 19 residues. Germline V gene lookup returns CDR1 SGHRS and CDR2 YFSETQ. Trimming at V came to 4 bases and at J to 1 base, leaving 14 bases not matched to a gene. This CDR3 is CASSVQGSGLAGPSYEQYF. CDR3 sequence (DNA): TGCGCCAGCAGCGTCCAGGGGTCGGGACTAGCGGGACCATCCTACGAGCAGTACTTC.

The genes are TRBV18 and TRBJ2-3; maybe TRBD1 (5 bases). The CDR3 totals 18 residues. Per germline, CDR1 KGHSH and CDR2 LQKENI. Trimming removed 3 bases at V and 1 base at J, with 20 bases between. This CDR3 reads CASSPSAPRAQGTDTQYF. The CDR3 DNA follows: TGTGCCAGCTCACCGTCGGCGCCCCGCGCACAGGGCACAGATACGCAGTATTTT.

The rearrangement links TRBV6-5 to TRBJ2-5; D tentatively fits TRBD1 or TRBD2 (5 bases each). V shed 9 bases and J shed 5 bases, with 16 bases lying between them. Germline lookup yields CDR1 MNHEY and CDR2 SVGAGI. This CDR3 is 13 amino acids long. DNA of the CDR3: TGTGCCAGTGGGAACCCTTGGGGGGAGACCCAGTACTTC. Its translation: CASGNPWGETQYF.

The rearrangement uses TRBV6-6 and TRBJ1-4, with D perhaps TRBD1 (5 bases). The CDR3 is 11 amino acids. Germline lookup yields CDR1 MNHNY and CDR2 SVGAGI (reference sequence). Trimming pared 6 bases from V and 8 bases from J, leaving 7 bases between. CDR3 DNA: TGTGCCAGCAGGGGGGGGGAAAAACTGTTTTTT. Its protein product is CASRGGEKLFF.

J is TRBJ2-1 and V is TRBV9; a possible D gene is TRBD2 (7 bases). Germline V gene sequence: CDR1 SGDLS, CDR2 YYNGEE. CDR3 length: 17 amino acids. Trimming took 5 bases from V and 9 from J, leaving 27 bases between them. This CDR3 is CASSSIARLGRGGEQFF. Here the CDR3 DNA reads TGTGCCAGCAGTTCGATAGCACGACTAGGGAGGGGGGGTGAGCAGTTCTTC.

The chain employs TRBV14 and TRBJ2-5, with D possibly called TRBD1 or TRBD2 (5 bases each). The ends were cut back, 2 bases at V and 4 bases at J, with 17 bases in the middle. The CDR3 is made up of 16 amino acids. The germline V gene has CDR1 SGHDN and CDR2 FVKESK. CDR3 coding DNA: TGTGCCAGCAGCCAACTCGGAGAGGGGAGAGGAGAGACCCAGTACTTC. Protein sequence: CASSQLGEGRGETQYF.

This chain joins TRBV25-1 and TRBJ1-5; D ambiguous. The ends were cut back, 1 base at V and 6 bases at J, with 4 bases in the middle. Germline loops: CDR1 MGHDK, CDR2 SYGVNS. The length of the CDR3 is 12 residues. The CDR3 here is CASSESSQPQHF. The CDR3, as DNA: TGTGCCAGCAGTGAATCTAGTCAGCCCCAGCATTTT.

This chain links TRBV7-9 with TRBJ2-7; D may match TRBD1 or TRBD2 (5 bases each). The V end was cut by 2 bases, the J end by 1 base, with 15 bases between. Germline CDR1 is SEHNR and CDR2 is FQNEAQ (reference sequence). The CDR3 covers 16 residues. This CDR3 reads CASSLSEGSASYEQYF. CDR3 coding DNA: TGTGCCAGCAGCTTATCAGAGGGGTCGGCTTCCTACGAGCAGTACTTC.